The 9 T cell receptor beta chains below all came from one sample that was sequenced in a study of T cells in Graves' hyperthyroidism and ophthalmopathy. RNA transcripts were the template for amplifying TCR beta CDR3 regions. HTBI primers drove first-round RT-PCR of the TCR CDR3. TCRdb analysed the multiplex PCR reads with MiXCR anew, one entry per CDR3 protein. The sample shows around 540,000 distinct CDR3 sequences, 15% to 20% of them seen only once. Sequencing used blood. Source of these receptors: a woman aged 25-40 years with Graves' ophthalmopathy.

This clonotype was detected only once. A much larger clone lies one base from this, so it may be a read error. In nucleotides, the CDR3 is TGTGCCTGGGGACTGACACTAGGGTTTAATGACAAACTGTTTTTT. Its translation is CAWGLTLGFNDKLFF. The chain links TRBV30 to TRBJ1-4; D gene unclear. The CDR3 is 15 residues long. Germline CDR1 is GTSNPN and CDR2 is SVGIG (reference sequence).

This clonotype has ten or more counts. The gene calls are TRBV11-1 and TRBJ2-7, with 7 bases matching TRBD2. The CDR3 is 16 amino acids. Per germline, CDR1 SGHAT and CDR2 FQDESV (reference sequence). J was trimmed by 2 bases and V by 0 bases; bases with no gene match: 7. The CDR3 DNA reads as TGTGCCAGCAGCTTAGCGCTCGGCGGGAGAACCTACGAGCAGTACTTC. Translation gives CASSLALGGRTYEQYF.

With respect to this clonotype: A much larger clone sits a single nucleotide away, making a read error possible. V and J are TRBV5-6 and TRBJ2-1; D is unclear. Germline V CDR1 and CDR2: SGHDT, YYEEEE. V gave up 0 bases and J gave up 5 bases, with 12 bases separating them. CDR3 length equals 15 residues. CDR3 protein: CASSLGVFAHNEQFF. The CDR3 DNA sequence: TGTGCCAGCAGCTTGGGGGTATTCGCACACAATGAGCAGTTCTTC. Supplemented by reference TRBV5-6 and TRBJ2-1, the full variable domain reads DAGVTQSPTHLIKTRGQQVTLRCSPKSGHDTVSWYQQALGQGPQFIFQYYEEEERQRGNFPDRFSGHQFPNYSSELNVNALLLGDSALYLCASSLGVFAHNEQFFGPGTRLTVL.

Many counts were recorded for this clonotype. This chain links TRBV30 with TRBJ1-5, with 7 bases fitting TRBD1. The CDR3 runs 14 residues. Germline trimming cut 1 base from V and 2 bases from J; bases unmatched to any gene: 2. Germline V lookup: CDR1 GTSNPN, CDR2 SVGIG (reference sequence). For the CDR3, the DNA is TGTGCCTGGAGTGGCGACAGGGGCAATCAGCCCCAGCATTTT. Protein: CAWSGDRGNQPQHF.

There are a few counts of this clonotype. The chain recombines TRBV5-1 with TRBJ2-1, with 7 bases matching TRBD2. Germline CDR1 reads SGHRS; CDR2 reads YFSETQ. This CDR3 spans 17 amino acids. Germline trimming cut 4 bases from V and 3 bases from J; bases unmatched to any gene: 13. The CDR3 DNA reads as TGCGCCAGCAGCCTAGAGGGTGGACTAGTGGGCTACAATGAGCAGTTCTTC. It is translated as CASSLEGGLVGYNEQFF.

This chain connects TRBV28 to TRBJ1-1; D not certain. V lost 3 bases and J 4 bases, leaving 12 bases between the germline ends. CDR3 length: 14 residues. Germline V lookup: CDR1 MDHEN, CDR2 SYDVKM. In DNA, the CDR3 is TGTGCCAGCAGTTTTACTCTGAGGGTCACTGAAGCTTTCTTT. Protein: CASSFTLRVTEAFF.

Ten or more counts support this clonotype. V is TRBV15 and J is TRBJ2-3, with D maybe TRBD2 (6 bases). The V end lost 11 bases, the J end lost 2 bases, and 17 bases lay between the germline ends. In germline, CDR1 is LNHNV, CDR2 YYDKDF (reference sequence). CDR3 length equals 14 residues. The CDR3 loop is CAVSGDPLTDTQYF. The CDR3 DNA reads TGTGCCGTCTCGGGGGACCCCCTCACAGATACGCAGTATTTT.

Worth noting for this clonotype: Being one base from a much bigger clone, this may be a read error. The rearrangement uses TRBV12-3 or TRBV12-4 and TRBJ2-7; 8 bases map to TRBD2. The length of the CDR3 is 15 residues. The V and J ends lost 3 bases and 9 bases, in that order; junction bases with no gene match: 13. The CDR3 bases are TGTGCCAGCAGTTTTGGTCCGGGAGGGCCCCACGGGCAGTACTTC. Its protein product is CASSFGPGGPHGQYF.

This clonotype appeared a few times. This rearrangement joins TRBV5-5 to TRBJ1-5; the match to TRBD1 covers 8 bases. This CDR3 contains 15 residues. The junction had 12 bases not matched to a gene; V was cut back by 0 bases and J by 13 bases. In germline, CDR1 is SGHKS, CDR2 YYEKEE (reference sequence). The CDR3 bases are TGTGCCAGCAGCTTGGCGTTGCAGGGGGCGGAGGGTCAGCATTTT. Translation gives CASSLALQGAEGQHF.